The rows below give T cell receptor beta chains drawn from one sample of a study of cytomegalovirus exposure and HLA in healthy donors. Some clones are missing from TCRdb's copy, which holds only in-frame ones; the method was immunoSEQ multiplex PCR. The table lists some 190,000 clones, about 77% of them singletons. Specimen: PBMCs. The source is a woman aged 25 to 39 in good health and CMV-seropositive. The CDR3 runs from the conserved cysteine through the conserved F or W. The order of the fields is D gene, J gene, V gene, clone size, CDR3 protein, CDR3 DNA. The D gene is left open where the match is weak. Only some rows state a clone size, as once, few, many or a class for expanded clones.

TRBD1 | TRBJ2-1 | TRBV5-6 | - | CASSNGQGNLYEQFF | TGTGCCAGCAGCAATGGACAGGGGAACTTGTATGAGCAGTTCTTC
- | TRBJ1-3 | TRBV4-1 | - | CASSQAVDRLSGNTIYF | TGCGCCAGCAGCCAAGCGGTAGACAGACTCTCTGGAAACACCATATATTTT
- | TRBJ1-5 | TRBV15 | - | CATSNNWRQHF | TGTGCCACCAGCAACAACTGGCGACAGCATTTT
- | TRBJ2-7 | TRBV7-2 | - | CASSPAAYEQYF | TGTGCCAGCAGCCCAGCGGCCTACGAGCAGTACTTC
- | TRBJ2-7 | TRBV6-5 | - | CASSRTRGHEQYF | TGTGCCAGCAGCCGGACTCGAGGGCACGAGCAGTACTTC
- | TRBJ1-6 | TRBV7-8 | - | CASSLIGGNSPLHF | TGTGCCAGCAGCCTAATCGGGGGAAATTCACCCCTCCACTTT
- | TRBJ1-1 | TRBV19 | - | CASSTPRRTAGNTEAFF | TGTGCCAGTAGTACTCCAAGGAGGACGGCAGGGAACACTGAAGCTTTCTTT
- | TRBJ1-3 | TRBV7-2 | - | CASSLEQFSGNTIYF | TGTGCCAGCAGCTTAGAACAGTTCTCTGGAAACACCATATATTTT
TRBD2 | TRBJ2-1 | TRBV19 | - | CASSLLAGAGSSYNEQFF | TGTGCCAGTAGTCTTCTAGCGGGGGCTGGGAGCTCCTACAATGAGCAGTTCTTC
TRBD2 | TRBJ2-5 | TRBV15 | few | CATRELAGGPETQYF | TGTGCCACCAGAGAACTAGCGGGGGGGCCCGAGACCCAGTACTTC
TRBD2 | TRBJ2-7 | TRBV9 | - | CASSVDVAGASLSYEQYF | TGTGCCAGCAGCGTGGATGTAGCGGGGGCCTCCCTCTCCTACGAGCAGTACTTC
- | TRBJ2-1 | TRBV13 | - | CASSLVRGGAGEQFF | TGTGCCAGCAGCTTAGTCCGAGGGGGGGCCGGTGAGCAGTTCTTC
- | TRBJ2-3 | TRBV6-6 | - | CASRTRDTQYF | TGTGCCAGCAGAACACGAGATACGCAGTATTTT
TRBD2 | TRBJ2-3 | TRBV11-1 | - | CASSPPGGARDTQYF | TGTGCCAGCAGCCCCCCCGGGGGGGCTCGGGATACGCAGTATTTT
- | TRBJ2-3 | TRBV5-1 | - | CASSLKGGSTDTQYF | TGCGCCAGCAGCTTGAAAGGAGGTAGCACAGATACGCAGTATTTT
- | TRBJ1-5 | TRBV6-6 | - | CASSYRGWNQPQHF | TGTGCCAGCAGTTACAGGGGGTGGAATCAGCCCCAGCATTTT
TRBD2 | TRBJ2-5 | TRBV29-1 | - | CSVAARGGTSQETQYF | TGCAGCGTAGCGGCCCGGGGGGGTACATCCCAAGAGACCCAGTACTTC
- | TRBJ1-2 | TRBV6-1 | few | CASSDGGGRGYTF | TGTGCCAGCAGTGACGGTGGGGGGAGAGGCTACACCTTC
TRBD1 | TRBJ2-3 | TRBV6-5 | - | CATGEGGYLTDTQYF | TGTGCCACCGGCGAAGGGGGCTACCTCACAGATACGCAGTATTTT
- | TRBJ1-5 | TRBV28 | - | CASIPGGASNQPQHF | TGTGCCAGCATTCCGGGAGGGGCGAGCAATCAGCCCCAGCATTTT
- | TRBJ2-7 | TRBV27 | - | CASGSPRATYEQYF | TGTGCCAGCGGGAGCCCAAGGGCAACCTACGAGCAGTACTTC
TRBD2 | TRBJ2-1 | TRBV9 | - | CASSVDGGRYNEQFF | TGTGCCAGCAGCGTAGACGGGGGGAGGTATAATGAGCAGTTCTTC
TRBD2 | TRBJ2-3 | TRBV19 | - | CASSPHSGLVADTQYF | TGTGCCAGTAGTCCTCATTCGGGACTAGTTGCGGATACGCAGTATTTT
TRBD1 | TRBJ2-7 | TRBV4-3 | - | CASSQHRGPPYEQYF | TGCGCCAGCAGCCAACACAGGGGACCCCCCTACGAGCAGTACTTC
- | TRBJ1-5 | TRBV5-1 | - | CASSPGHLYSNQPQHF | TGCGCCAGCAGCCCGGGACATCTCTATAGCAATCAGCCCCAGCATTTT
- | TRBJ1-3 | TRBV4-2 | - | CASSQGRGGGISGNTIYF | TGTGCCAGCAGCCAAGGGCGTGGGGGGGGGATCTCTGGAAACACCATATATTTT
TRBD2 | TRBJ2-3 | TRBV10-3 | few | CAISESETSAQYF | TGTGCCATCAGTGAGTCGGAGACTAGCGCGCAGTATTTT
- | TRBJ1-6 | TRBV5-1 | - | CASSLSGSSYNSPLHF | TGCGCCAGCAGCTTGAGCGGGAGCTCCTATAATTCACCCCTCCACTTT